This record looks at one T cell receptor (beta chain) sequence and its context. Via MiXCR, TCRdb re-called the 5' RACE reads, giving one row per CDR3 protein. The table includes about 660,000 distinct CDR3 sequences, roughly 8% detected once. Trimming left V 1 base short and J 4 bases short, with 10 bases between. CDR1 is SGHTA and CDR2 is FQGNSA in the germline V gene. The CDR3 runs to 14 residues. These data are taken from a study of identical twins. This same sample was also taken into another study, of yellow fever vaccine responses in identical twins.

This sequence originates from a woman aged 18-29 years in good health. Sequenced sample: PBMCs. V usage is TRBV7-2 and J usage is TRBJ1-2, with no clear D. In nucleotides, the CDR3 is TGTGCCAGCAGCTTAGATCTGGGTCGCTATGGCTACACCTTC. It encodes CASSLDLGRYGYTF.